The 15 T cell receptor beta chains in this list originate from one sample, sequenced in a study of vaccination effects on CD4 cells after COVID-19. The method was immunoSEQ multiplex PCR; TCRdb's version includes in-frame clones alone and lacks a portion of them. The sample carries more than 35,000 clones, under 80% recorded once. Viral peptide pools were used in the ViraFEST assay to expand antigen-specific CD4+ T cells, and sequencing came afterward. With more than 9 days of culture completed, CD4+ T cells were isolated. Infection dated between March and December 2020, before the Alpha, Beta and Delta variants reached the United States. Their target antigens are unknown. Here the sequenced sample was CD4+ T cells from PBMCs cultured with a peptide pool, taken before COVID-19 vaccination. Every receptor here comes from a human donor who had a prior SARS-CoV-2 infection.

This clone was counted once. This chain uses TRBV7-2 with TRBJ2-3, with D uncertain. The CDR3 spans 14 residues. Germline V gene data show CDR1 as SGHTA and CDR2 as FQGNSA. Trimming removed 2 bases from V and 1 base from J, with 7 bases in between. This chain's CDR3 is CASSLSWGTDTQYF. The CDR3 DNA sequence: TGTGCCAGCAGCTTATCTTGGGGCACAGATACGCAGTATTTT. Filled out from reference TRBV7-2 and TRBJ2-3, the complete variable domain reads GAGVSQSPSNKVTEKGKDVELRCDPISGHTALYWYRQSLGQGLEFLIYFQGNSAPDKSGLPSDRFSAERTGGSVSTLTIQRTQQEDSAVYLCASSLSWGTDTQYFGPGTRLTVL.

This sequence joins TRBV5-5 and TRBJ2-3, with D possibly TRBD1 on 6 matching bases. V lost 1 base and J 2 bases, leaving 11 bases between the germline ends. This CDR3 is built from 15 residues. Germline-derived CDR1 and CDR2 are SGHKS and YYEKEE (reference sequence). The CDR3 nucleotides read TGTGCCAGCAGCTTGTTTGTGGGGGCCACAGATACGCAGTATTTT. The encoded protein is CASSLFVGATDTQYF.

The V gene is TRBV4-3, the J gene TRBJ2-2; no definite D call. The length of the CDR3 is 15 residues. Between the trimmed V and J ends, which lost 0 bases and 3 bases, there was a span of 8 bases. Germline V gene lookup returns CDR1 LGHNA and CDR2 YSLEER. In DNA form, the CDR3 reads TGCGCCAGCAGCCAAGATCGAAGGGACACCGGGGAGCTGTTTTTT. Translating gives CASSQDRRDTGELFF.

The chain employs TRBV4-1 and TRBJ2-3; maybe TRBD2 (6 bases). Germline V gene lookup returns CDR1 MGHRA and CDR2 YSYEKL. V was cut by 5 bases and J by 5 bases, with 14 bases left in between. This CDR3 spans 14 amino acids. The CDR3 sequence: CASSSRLGVDTQYF. The CDR3 DNA reads as TGCGCCAGCAGCTCACGACTAGGGGTAGATACGCAGTATTTT.

This rearrangement joins TRBV7-2 to TRBJ1-5, with TRBD1 matching 7 bases. Germline CDR1 is SGHTA and CDR2 is FQGNSA. The CDR3 is 15 residues long. The ends lost 4 bases at V and 3 bases at J; junction bases unmatched: 6. The CDR3 protein is CASSSRRGNNQPQHF. The CDR3, as DNA: TGTGCCAGCAGCTCCCGCAGGGGGAACAATCAGCCCCAGCATTTT. The full variable domain, completed using reference TRBV7-2 and TRBJ1-5, is GAGVSQSPSNKVTEKGKDVELRCDPISGHTALYWYRQSLGQGLEFLIYFQGNSAPDKSGLPSDRFSAERTGGSVSTLTIQRTQQEDSAVYLCASSSRRGNNQPQHFGDGTRLSIL.

This clone was picked up one time. V and J are TRBV18 and TRBJ2-7; TRBD2 matches 10 bases. The CDR3 is 13 amino acids. Losses at the gene ends were 3 bases for V and 7 bases for J; bases not matched to a gene: 3. Germline assignment: CDR1 KGHSH and CDR2 LQKENI. CDR3 nucleotides: TGTGCCAGCTCACCGAGAGCGGGAGGGGAGCAGTACTTC. Translating gives CASSPRAGGEQYF.

The chain joins TRBV7-9 to TRBJ1-4, with TRBD1 identical over 7 bases. CDR1 and CDR2 from the germline V gene are SEHNR and FQNEAQ (reference sequence). The CDR3 totals 15 residues. Trimming at V came to 4 bases and at J to 0 bases, leaving 2 bases not matched to a gene. The DNA of the CDR3 is TGTGCCAGCAGCTGGGACAGTACAACTAATGAAAAACTGTTTTTT. Its protein product is CASSWDSTTNEKLFF.

Only a few counts were recorded for this clone. The rearrangement links TRBV14 to TRBJ2-7; D gene ambiguous. The ends were cut back, 4 bases at V and 11 bases at J, with 15 bases in the middle. This CDR3 has 12 amino acids. Germline V gene lookup returns CDR1 SGHDN and CDR2 FVKESK. CDR3: CASSPKGSRKYF. The CDR3 DNA reads as TGTGCCAGCAGCCCCAAAGGTTCTAGGAAGTACTTC.

The chain links TRBV3-1 (or the pseudogene TRBV3-2) to TRBJ2-4; TRBD2 matches at 12 bases. This CDR3 spans 16 amino acids. After removal of 8 bases from V and 6 bases from J, the junction contained 11 bases not matched to a gene. Germline V gives CDR1 LGHDT, CDR2 YNNKEL (reference sequence). The CDR3 here is CASALWTSGKGNIQYF. The CDR3 nucleotides are TGTGCCAGCGCGCTTTGGACTAGCGGGAAGGGAAACATTCAGTACTTC.

The chain has TRBV6-4 and TRBJ2-1; D possibly corresponds to TRBD2 (5 bases). CDR3 size: 15 residues. Germline CDR1 and CDR2: MRHNA and SNTAGT. The ends were cut back, 4 bases at V and 5 bases at J, with 15 bases in the middle. CDR3 sequence: CASSVRGRSHNEQFF. CDR3 bases: TGTGCCAGCAGTGTACGGGGTCGGAGTCACAATGAGCAGTTCTTC.

The gene calls are TRBV9 and TRBJ2-5; no definite D call. V was clipped by 4 bases and J by 0 bases, with 10 bases between them. Per germline, CDR1 SGDLS and CDR2 YYNGEE. CDR3 length: 14 amino acids. CDR3 loop: CASSPRTHQETQYF. The CDR3 DNA reads TGTGCCAGCAGCCCCAGGACCCACCAAGAGACCCAGTACTTC.

V and J are TRBV3-1 (or the pseudogene TRBV3-2) and TRBJ2-1; 12 nucleotides agree with TRBD2. Per germline, CDR1 LGHDT and CDR2 YNNKEL (reference sequence). V was pared by 0 bases and J by 8 bases, with 8 bases of the junction left unmatched. The CDR3 is 17 amino acids. CDR3 sequence (DNA): TGTGCCAGCAGCCAAGATGGGGTACTAGCGGGAGGACATGAGCAGTTCTTC. Its translation: CASSQDGVLAGGHEQFF.

This chain connects TRBV2 to TRBJ2-7; 8 bases align to TRBD2. This CDR3 comprises 15 residues. J gave up 4 bases and V 8 bases, and 13 bases lay outside the gene matches. Germline CDR1 is SNHLY and CDR2 is FYNNEI. In nucleotides, the CDR3 is TGTGCCAGCTCTCCCGGGACTAGTTATAGTTACGAGCAGTACTTC. Translation: CASSPGTSYSYEQYF.

This clone was picked up one time. J is TRBJ2-3 and V is TRBV20-1; 7 bases are a match to TRBD2. This CDR3 contains 13 residues. J was trimmed by 5 bases and V by 3 bases; bases with no gene match: 5. The germline V gene encodes CDR1 DFQATT and CDR2 SNEGSKA (reference sequence). The CDR3 DNA follows: TGCAGTGCTAGTTTGGCGGGGGTAGATACGCAGTATTTT. Translated: CSASLAGVDTQYF.

This clone was counted a few times. The chain employs TRBV7-6 and TRBJ2-7, with D perhaps TRBD2 (7 bases). V lost 4 bases, J lost 7 bases, and 20 bases lay in between. Germline V gene sequence: CDR1 SGHVS, CDR2 FNYEAQ. The CDR3 loop spans 15 amino acids. The CDR3 coding sequence is TGTGCCAGCAGCTGGGGGGGGACAAAGACGGAAGAGCAGTACTTC. It yields the protein CASSWGGTKTEEQYF. Together with reference TRBV7-6 and TRBJ2-7, the CDR3 gives the full variable domain: GAGVSQSPRYKVTKRGQDVALRCDPISGHVSLYWYRQALGQGPEFLTYFNYEAQQDKSGLPNDRFSAERPEGSISTLTIQRTEQRDSAMYRCASSWGGTKTEEQYFGPGTRLTVT.